The 5 T cell receptor beta chains reported below all come from one sample, sequenced in a study of immune heterogeneity within non-small cell lung tumors. Multiplex PCR (32 V and 13 J primers) was used to amplify the TCR beta CDR3. MiXCR, run by TCRdb on the multiplex PCR reads, gives a single entry per CDR3 protein. The sample has 20,000 to 25,000 distinct CDR3 sequences, about 26% seen once. Genomic DNA from bulk tumor acted as the template, and roughly 0.55 ug was loaded per sample. The authors collected several far-apart biopsies from each primary tumor during surgery. Each patient presented with untreated, newly diagnosed non-small cell lung cancer and received curative surgery. Sequenced input: lung tumor tissue. These receptors were taken from a man aged 35-49 years with non-small cell lung cancer.

This clonotype was counted only a few times. The rearrangement joins TRBV5-1 to TRBJ2-2; D is undetermined. CDR3 length: 13 amino acids. The germline gives CDR1 SGHRS, CDR2 YFSETQ. Trimming removed 4 bases from V and 1 base from J, with 5 bases in between. CDR3 bases: TGCGCCAGCAGCCCCGGGAACACCGGGGAGCTGTTTTTT. This encodes CASSPGNTGELFF.

Turning to this clonotype: This sequence may be a read error, since a much larger clone differs from it by one base. The rearrangement uses TRBV10-3 and TRBJ2-7, with D uncertain. Trimming pared 6 bases from V and 5 bases from J, leaving 11 bases between. The germline V gene has CDR1 ENHRY and CDR2 SYGVKD. The CDR3 is 12 residues long. CDR3 DNA: TGTGCCATCAGGGGCGTCTTCGACGAGCAGTACTTC. The encoded protein is CAIRGVFDEQYF.

Note on this clonotype: Given a much more abundant clone one base away, this may be a read error. V is TRBV3-2 and J is TRBJ2-2; the table's D gene call, TRBD2, was not cross checked with the DNA. TRBV3-2 is a listed pseudogene. The CDR3 contains 16 residues. CDR3 bases: TGTGCCAGCAGCCACCAACTAGCGGGAGTTGCCGGGGAGCTGTTTTTT. Protein: CASSHQLAGVAGELFF.

This clonotype has ten or more counts. CDR3: CASRPPGQKYGYTF. CDR3 DNA: TGTGCCAGTAGGCCACCGGGACAGAAATATGGCTACACCTTC. This chain uses TRBV19 with TRBJ1-2; 7 positions match TRBD1. Germline V gene lookup returns CDR1 LNHDA and CDR2 SQIVND (reference sequence). The CDR3 is made up of 14 amino acids. V shed 6 bases, J shed 5 bases, and the junction held 9 bases outside the gene matches.

On this clonotype: A read error is possible here, since a much larger clone lies one base away. The gene calls are TRBV3-1 and TRBJ1-4; weak D call: TRBD1 (6 bases). Trimming removed 4 bases at V and 8 bases at J, with 20 bases between. Germline loops: CDR1 LGHDT, CDR2 YNNKEL (reference sequence). The CDR3 loop spans 16 amino acids. The CDR3 is CASSPQVPGAREKLFF. CDR3 sequence (DNA): TGTGCCAGCAGCCCACAGGTGCCGGGGGCGCGCGAAAAACTGTTTTTT.